These 27 T cell receptor beta chains share one sample of origin, sequenced in a study of cytomegalovirus exposure and HLA in healthy donors (dated by TCRdb to about 2017). The protocol used for the library was the immunoSEQ multiplex PCR assay. For the multiplex PCR, a mixture combining 60 forward primers for TCR Vbeta segments and 13 reverse primers for TCR Jbeta segments was used. TCRdb holds this immuneACCESS table with in-frame rearrangements only. Some clones are missing; in checked studies, unresolved V genes explain under half, and the rest has no known cause. Recorded for this sample are some 90,000 clones; roughly 81% of them occurred a single time. The ten largest clonotypes hold about 1.5% of the sample. Sequencing was performed on PBMCs. All receptors derive from a man aged 40-49 years in good health and CMV-seronegative.

J is TRBJ2-5 and V is TRBV2; TRBD2 aligns across 9 bases. The CDR3 length is 13 residues. Germline V gene sequence: CDR1 SNHLY, CDR2 FYNNEI. After removal of 5 bases from V and 5 bases from J, the junction contained 3 bases not matched to a gene. The CDR3 loop is CASSSSGDETQYF. In DNA form, the CDR3 reads TGTGCCAGCAGTTCTAGCGGGGATGAGACCCAGTACTTC.

The CDR3 nucleotides read TGTGCCAGCAGCTTATCAGGGGGGTATGCAGATACGCAGTATTTT. It is translated as CASSLSGGYADTQYF. The chain joins TRBV7-3 to TRBJ2-3; a weak D match, TRBD1 (7 bases). Germline loops: CDR1 SGHTA, CDR2 FQGTGA. Trimming removed 2 bases from V and 4 bases from J, with 13 bases in between. The CDR3 length is 15 residues.

The chain has TRBV28 and TRBJ2-5, with 10 bases matching TRBD2. The last part of the DNA fits TRBJ2-7 better; the J call may be wrong. Germline V CDR1 and CDR2: MDHEN, SYDVKM. CDR3 length equals 15 residues. As DNA, the CDR3 is TGTGCCAGCAGTTCAACGGGACTAGCGCGCTACGAGCAGTACTTC. Its translation: CASSSTGLARYEQYF.

V and J are TRBV7-9 and TRBJ1-1; D is possibly TRBD1 (6 bases). Germline lookup yields CDR1 SEHNR and CDR2 FQNEAQ (reference sequence). CDR3 length equals 14 residues. The ends were cut back, 5 bases at V and 8 bases at J, with 18 bases in the middle. The CDR3, as DNA: TGTGCCAGCAGCAAACCTCTACAGGGCGGAGAAGCTTTCTTT. Translating it yields CASSKPLQGGEAFF.

This clone was seen only a few times. This sequence joins TRBV27 and TRBJ2-7; 7 bases agree with TRBD1. From germline, CDR1 is MNHEY and CDR2 SMNVEV (reference sequence). This CDR3 comprises 14 residues. V dropped 9 bases and J dropped 5; count of bases not matched to a gene: 13. CDR3 bases: TGTGCCAGTAAACAGGGGACCCCCCCCCACGAGCAGTACTTC. It is translated as CASKQGTPPHEQYF.

This clone was picked up a small number of times. V is TRBV9 and J is TRBJ2-3, with 9 nucleotides matching TRBD2. CDR1 is SGDLS and CDR2 is YYNGEE in the germline V gene. This CDR3 region has 16 residues. Trimming removed 0 bases from V and 4 bases from J; junction bases left unmatched: 6. This CDR3 is CASSVAYGLASDTQYF. Here the CDR3 DNA reads TGTGCCAGCAGCGTAGCTTATGGACTAGCGTCAGATACGCAGTATTTT.

This clone was detected once. The genes are TRBV7-8 and TRBJ2-7; D remains ambiguous. Germline V gives CDR1 SGHVS, CDR2 FQNEAQ. V was cut by 1 base and J by 0 bases, with 7 bases left in between. The CDR3 totals 14 residues. The CDR3 sequence: CASSLVKSSYEQYF. CDR3 DNA: TGTGCCAGCAGCTTAGTCAAGAGCTCCTACGAGCAGTACTTC.

In nucleotides, the CDR3 is TGCGCCAGCAGCTTGGAACAGGGAAGCCATACGCAGTATTTT. Translating it yields CASSLEQGSHTQYF. The chain is built from TRBV5-1 and TRBJ2-3, with a weak D call TRBD1 (6 bases). Per germline, CDR1 SGHRS and CDR2 YFSETQ. Trimming pared 0 bases from V and 7 bases from J, leaving 12 bases between. CDR3 length equals 14 residues. Full variable domain (outside the CDR3, taken from reference TRBV5-1 and TRBJ2-3): KAGVTQTPRYLIKTRGQQVTLSCSPISGHRSVSWYQQTPGQGLQFLFEYFSETQRNKGNFPGRFSGRQFSNSRSEMNVSTLELGDSALYLCASSLEQGSHTQYFGPGTRLTVL.

The chain is built from TRBV18 and TRBJ1-2, with no clear D. Germline V gene data show CDR1 as KGHSH and CDR2 as LQKENI. This CDR3 is built from 14 residues. The V end was cut by 1 base, the J end by 8 bases, with 14 bases between. This CDR3 reads CASSPLEGLGGYTF. The CDR3 DNA follows: TGTGCCAGCTCACCACTGGAGGGATTGGGCGGCTACACCTTC.

This clone was observed a single time. The chain recombines TRBV27 with TRBJ2-1; 9 bases agree with TRBD1. V trimming: 4 bases; J trimming: 1 base; junction bases outside the gene matches: 8. Germline V gene data show CDR1 as MNHEY and CDR2 as SMNVEV (reference sequence). CDR3 size: 17 residues. The CDR3 sequence is CASSSFTTGGSYNEQFF. CDR3 nucleotide sequence: TGTGCCAGCAGTTCATTTACGACAGGGGGATCCTACAATGAGCAGTTCTTC.

This clone has just one count. This CDR3 is CASSQNDRRNSPLHF. CDR3 coding DNA: TGTGCCAGCAGCCAGAACGACAGGCGAAATTCACCCCTCCACTTT. V gene TRBV7-9 combines with J gene TRBJ1-6; D possibly corresponds to TRBD1 (6 bases). Germline CDR1 and CDR2: SEHNR and FQNEAQ (reference sequence). The CDR3 is 15 residues long. V shed 5 bases and J shed 7 bases, with 15 bases lying between them.

Only a few counts were recorded for this clone. V usage is TRBV5-1 and J usage is TRBJ1-4, with TRBD1 matching 8 bases. There are 14 residues in the CDR3. Germline V gives CDR1 SGHRS, CDR2 YFSETQ. After removal of 4 bases from V and 11 bases from J, the junction contained 10 bases not matched to a gene. The CDR3 sequence is CASSTSGTGRKLFF. CDR3 DNA: TGCGCCAGCAGCACCTCCGGGACAGGAAGGAAACTGTTTTTT.

The chain uses TRBV9 and TRBJ1-2; maybe TRBD1 (5 bases). The V and J ends lost 1 base and 7 bases respectively, with 14 bases between them. CDR1 and CDR2 (germline): SGDLS, YYNGEE. CDR3 length equals 14 residues. This CDR3 is CASSVQDSRTGYTF. Here the CDR3 DNA reads TGTGCCAGCAGCGTACAAGACAGTAGGACTGGCTACACCTTC. The whole variable domain, remainder taken from reference TRBV9 and TRBJ1-2, is DSGVTQTPKHLITATGQRVTLRCSPRSGDLSVYWYQQSLDQGLQFLIQYYNGEERAKGNILERFSAQQFPDLHSELNLSSLELGDSALYFCASSVQDSRTGYTFGSGTRLTVV.

The rearrangement links TRBV29-1 to TRBJ1-1; 12 bases are a match to TRBD1. There are 14 residues in the CDR3. The germline CDR1 and CDR2 sequences are SQVTM and ANQGSEA. V gave up 3 bases and J gave up 4 bases; unmatched junction bases: 3. This CDR3 reads CSVEMGQGATEAFF. CDR3 DNA sequence: TGCAGCGTTGAGATGGGACAGGGGGCCACTGAAGCTTTCTTT.

The chain joins TRBV19 to TRBJ1-3; 7 nucleotides match TRBD1. The V and J ends lost 4 bases and 0 bases, in that order; junction bases with no gene match: 6. CDR1 and CDR2 from the germline V gene are LNHDA and SQIVND (reference sequence). The CDR3 has 16 amino acids. The chain's CDR3 is CASSTRDSFSGNTIYF. The CDR3 nucleotides read TGTGCCAGTAGTACCCGGGACAGCTTCTCTGGAAACACCATATATTTT.

The chain links TRBV18 to TRBJ2-7; TRBD1 matches 8 bases. Losses at the gene ends were 3 bases for V and 4 bases for J; bases not matched to a gene: 5. There are 14 residues in the CDR3. Per the germline V gene, CDR1 is KGHSH and CDR2 is LQKENI. CDR3 coding DNA: TGTGCCAGCTCACCCCGACAGGGGTTATACGAGCAGTACTTC. It yields the protein CASSPRQGLYEQYF.

The chain uses TRBV11-2 and TRBJ1-1; D is unresolved. CDR1 is SGHAT, CDR2 FQNNGV, per germline. V was clipped by 8 bases and J by 1 base, with 11 bases between them. This CDR3 spans 13 amino acids. CDR3 sequence (DNA): TGTGCCAGCCACGGGAGCCCGAACACTGAAGCTTTCTTT. This translates into CASHGSPNTEAFF.

This clone was detected only a few times. V gene TRBV10-3 combines with J gene TRBJ2-3, with TRBD2 identical over 10 bases. CDR3 size: 14 residues. The V gene end was trimmed by 10 bases and the J gene end by 6 bases; junction bases not matched to a gene: 10. The V gene's germline CDR1 is ENHRY and CDR2 SYGVKD. The CDR3 bases are TGTGCCACAACCGAGCGGGGGGGCCGGGATACGCAGTATTTT. As protein: CATTERGGRDTQYF.

J is TRBJ1-4 and V is TRBV29-1; 9 positions match TRBD1. This CDR3 is built from 14 residues. Germline V gene sequence: CDR1 SQVTM, CDR2 ANQGSEA. V was pared by 3 bases and J by 8 bases, with 7 bases of the junction left unmatched. CDR3 nucleotides: TGCAGCGTTGATTGGGACAGGGCTGGGGAAAAACTGTTTTTT. This sequence encodes CSVDWDRAGEKLFF. Using reference TRBV29-1 and TRBJ1-4 for the parts outside the CDR3, the full variable domain is SAVISQKPSRDICQRGTSLTIQCQVDSQVTMMFWYRQQPGQSLTLIATANQGSEATYESGFVIDKFPISRPNLTFSTLTVSNMSPEDSSIYLCSVDWDRAGEKLFFGSGTQLSVL.

This clone has a single count. The chain couples TRBV27 to TRBJ1-2, with 7 bases aligning to TRBD1. From germline, CDR1 is MNHEY and CDR2 SMNVEV (reference sequence). The CDR3 is made up of 15 amino acids. Trimming at V came to 6 bases and at J to 4 bases, leaving 11 bases not matched to a gene. The CDR3 DNA follows: TGTGCCAGCAGCCTTACTACAGGGGCCAGCTATGGCTACACCTTC. Translated, it gives CASSLTTGASYGYTF.

The V and J genes are TRBV7-9 and TRBJ2-7, with a weak D call TRBD1 (5 bases). The CDR3 is made up of 14 amino acids. CDR1 and CDR2 from the germline V gene are SEHNR and FQNEAQ (reference sequence). Trimming took off 5 bases at V and 3 bases at J, with 14 bases between the two ends. CDR3 DNA: TGTGCCAGCAGCCGCCCAGGGCGACACTACGAGCAGTACTTC. This codes for CASSRPGRHYEQYF.

The rearrangement joins TRBV6-6 to TRBJ1-5, with D maybe TRBD1 (6 bases). The germline V gene encodes CDR1 MNHNY and CDR2 SVGAGI (reference sequence). With 0 bases removed from V and 7 bases from J, the gap between germline ends came to 13 bases. The CDR3 covers 15 residues. CDR3: CASSYSPGVGQPQHF. CDR3 in DNA: TGTGCCAGCAGTTACTCGCCAGGGGTGGGGCAGCCCCAGCATTTT.

This chain joins TRBV7-9 and TRBJ2-3; a weak D match, TRBD1 (5 bases). V was shortened by 5 bases and J by 6 bases, with 15 bases between the two germline ends. Germline loops: CDR1 SEHNR, CDR2 FQNEAQ (reference sequence). This CDR3 is built from 14 residues. CDR3 in DNA: TGTGCCAGCAGCCCAAGTAGGGGCGCGGATACGCAGTATTTT. It codes for CASSPSRGADTQYF.

This chain links TRBV4-3 with TRBJ1-1, with 8 bases lining up with TRBD1. This CDR3 region has 16 residues. Germline-derived CDR1 and CDR2 are LGHNA and YSLEER. Losses at the gene ends were 2 bases for V and 1 base for J; bases not matched to a gene: 6. The CDR3 sequence: CASSQSTGDTNTEAFF. The CDR3 region has the DNA TGCGCCAGCAGCCAATCGACAGGGGACACGAACACTGAAGCTTTCTTT.

J is TRBJ1-3 and V is TRBV6-6, with a weak D call TRBD1 (6 bases). Germline V gene lookup returns CDR1 MNHNY and CDR2 SVGAGI (reference sequence). The CDR3 length is 13 residues. V lost 6 bases, J lost 8 bases, and 14 bases lay in between. The CDR3 region is CASSRGQRDTIYF. The CDR3 DNA is TGTGCCAGCAGCCGCGGACAGAGGGACACCATATATTTT.

V is TRBV5-4 and J is TRBJ1-6; weak D call: TRBD1 (5 bases). CDR3 length: 14 residues. Trimming shortened V by 0 bases and J by 9 bases, and 10 bases separated the two germline ends. Looked up from germline, CDR1 is SGHNT and CDR2 is YYREEE (reference sequence). This chain's CDR3 is CASSLGGVSSPLHF. In DNA, the CDR3 is TGTGCCAGCAGCTTGGGGGGGGTATCTTCACCCCTCCACTTT.

This clone was observed a few times. This chain connects TRBV5-6 to TRBJ1-5; TRBD1 might be the D (6 bases). Deletions cut 0 bases from V and 2 bases from J, with 12 bases between. The CDR3 covers 16 residues. Germline V gene lookup returns CDR1 SGHDT and CDR2 YYEEEE. The CDR3, as DNA: TGTGCCAGCAGCTTGGGAAGGGGGATTGGCAATCAGCCCCAGCATTTT. It translates to CASSLGRGIGNQPQHF. The complete variable domain, with remaining parts taken from reference TRBV5-6 and TRBJ1-5, reads DAGVTQSPTHLIKTRGQQVTLRCSPKSGHDTVSWYQQALGQGPQFIFQYYEEEERQRGNFPDRFSGHQFPNYSSELNVNALLLGDSALYLCASSLGRGIGNQPQHFGDGTRLSIL.